The T cell receptor beta chain under discussion was sequenced for a study of T cell repertoires in cytomegalovirus infection. Study-level background: Evidence of both CMV infection and a matching HLA type came from public TCR beta signatures.

The table lists this clonotype with many counts. What it binds is not known. Regarding the study as a whole: Accumulated public TCR beta family frequency recognized individuals carrying CMV together with the relevant HLA. It was HLA-C-restricted CMV-specific TCR beta clonotypes that dominated the response ex vivo.

The ends lost 7 bases at V and 4 bases at J; junction bases unmatched: 6. The V gene's germline CDR1 is MNHNS and CDR2 SASEGT. CDR3 length: 16 amino acids. TCRdb recomputed calls from the reads with MiXCR, one row per CDR3 protein. In the table there are 150,000 to 200,000 distinct CDR3 sequences, 28% of which are singletons. The rearrangement links TRBV6-1 to TRBJ2-3; TRBD2 matches at 15 bases. This TCR was sampled from a human donor in good health (CMV status not recorded). Some clones in this sample may be carry-over from other donors' samples. Sequencing used PBMCs. The CDR3 protein is CASTEWTSGGADTQYF. The CDR3 region has the DNA TGTGCCAGCACCGAATGGACTAGCGGGGGGGCAGATACGCAGTATTTT.